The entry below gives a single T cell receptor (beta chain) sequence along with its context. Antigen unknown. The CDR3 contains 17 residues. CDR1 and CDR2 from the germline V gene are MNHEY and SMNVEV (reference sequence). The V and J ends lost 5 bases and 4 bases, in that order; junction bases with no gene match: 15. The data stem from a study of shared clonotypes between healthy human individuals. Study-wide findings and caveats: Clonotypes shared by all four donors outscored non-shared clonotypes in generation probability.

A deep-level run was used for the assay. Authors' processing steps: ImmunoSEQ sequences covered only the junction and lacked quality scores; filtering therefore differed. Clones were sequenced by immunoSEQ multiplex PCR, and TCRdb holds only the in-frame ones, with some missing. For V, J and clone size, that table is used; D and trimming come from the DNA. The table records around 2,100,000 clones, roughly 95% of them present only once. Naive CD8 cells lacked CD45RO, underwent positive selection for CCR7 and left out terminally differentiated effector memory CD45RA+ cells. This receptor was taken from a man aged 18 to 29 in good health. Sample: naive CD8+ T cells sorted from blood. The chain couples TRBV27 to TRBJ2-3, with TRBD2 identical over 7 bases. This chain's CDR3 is CASSPYPRGGGSDTQYF. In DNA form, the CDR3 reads TGTGCCAGCAGTCCATATCCTCGTGGGGGGGGATCAGATACGCAGTATTTT.